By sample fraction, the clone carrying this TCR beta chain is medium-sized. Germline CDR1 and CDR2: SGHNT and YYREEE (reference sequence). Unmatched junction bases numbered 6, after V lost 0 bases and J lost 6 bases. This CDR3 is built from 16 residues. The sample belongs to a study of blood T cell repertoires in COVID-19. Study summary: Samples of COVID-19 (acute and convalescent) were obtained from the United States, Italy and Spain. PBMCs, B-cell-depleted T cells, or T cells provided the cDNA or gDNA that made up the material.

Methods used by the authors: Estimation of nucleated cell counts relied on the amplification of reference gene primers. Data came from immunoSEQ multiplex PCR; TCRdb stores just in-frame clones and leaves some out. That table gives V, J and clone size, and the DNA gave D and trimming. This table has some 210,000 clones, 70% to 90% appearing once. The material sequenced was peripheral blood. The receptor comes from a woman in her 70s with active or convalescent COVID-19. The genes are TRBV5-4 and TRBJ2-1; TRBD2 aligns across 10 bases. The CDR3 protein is CASSLGSGRAVNEQFF. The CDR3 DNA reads TGTGCCAGCAGCTTGGGAAGCGGGAGGGCCGTCAATGAGCAGTTCTTC.